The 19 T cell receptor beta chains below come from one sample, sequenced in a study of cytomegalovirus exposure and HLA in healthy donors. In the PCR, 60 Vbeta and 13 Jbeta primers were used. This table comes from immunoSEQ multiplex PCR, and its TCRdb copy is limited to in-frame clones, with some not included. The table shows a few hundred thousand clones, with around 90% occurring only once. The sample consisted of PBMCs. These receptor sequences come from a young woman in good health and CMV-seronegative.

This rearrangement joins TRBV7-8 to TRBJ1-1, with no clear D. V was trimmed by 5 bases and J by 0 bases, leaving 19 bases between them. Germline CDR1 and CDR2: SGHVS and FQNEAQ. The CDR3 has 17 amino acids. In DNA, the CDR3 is TGTGCCAGCAGCCGACTAGTAGGGTCTGAGCTGAACACTGAAGCTTTCTTT. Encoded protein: CASSRLVGSELNTEAFF.

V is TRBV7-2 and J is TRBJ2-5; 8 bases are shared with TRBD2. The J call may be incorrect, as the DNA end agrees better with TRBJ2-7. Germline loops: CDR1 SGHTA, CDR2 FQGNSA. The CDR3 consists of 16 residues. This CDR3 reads CASSLLPSGSSYEQYF. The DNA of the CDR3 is TGTGCCAGCAGCTTACTCCCTAGCGGGTCCTCCTACGAGCAGTACTTC.

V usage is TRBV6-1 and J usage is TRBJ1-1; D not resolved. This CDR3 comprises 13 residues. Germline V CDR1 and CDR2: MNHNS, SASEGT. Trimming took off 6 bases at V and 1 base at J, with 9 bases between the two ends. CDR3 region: CASSLTENTEAFF. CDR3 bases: TGTGCCAGCAGCCTCACAGAGAACACTGAAGCTTTCTTT.

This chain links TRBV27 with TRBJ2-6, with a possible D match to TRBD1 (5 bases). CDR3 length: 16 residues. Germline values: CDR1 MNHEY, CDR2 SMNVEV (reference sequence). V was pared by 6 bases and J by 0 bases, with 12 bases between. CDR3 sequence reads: CASSRSGSSGANVLTF. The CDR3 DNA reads TGTGCCAGCAGCCGATCAGGGTCCTCTGGGGCCAACGTCCTGACTTTC.

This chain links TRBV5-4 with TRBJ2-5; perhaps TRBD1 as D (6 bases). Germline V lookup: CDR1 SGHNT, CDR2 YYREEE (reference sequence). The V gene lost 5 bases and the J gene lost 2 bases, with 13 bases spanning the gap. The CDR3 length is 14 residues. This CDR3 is CASSTSQGQETQYF. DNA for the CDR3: TGTGCCAGCAGTACCTCCCAGGGGCAAGAGACCCAGTACTTC.

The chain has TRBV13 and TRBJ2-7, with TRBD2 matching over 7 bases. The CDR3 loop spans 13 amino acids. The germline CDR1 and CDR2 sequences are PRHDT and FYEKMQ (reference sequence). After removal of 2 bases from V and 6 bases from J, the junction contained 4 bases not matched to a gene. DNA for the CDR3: TGTGCCAGCAGCTTATCCAGGGAGGGCGAGCAGTACTTC. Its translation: CASSLSREGEQYF.

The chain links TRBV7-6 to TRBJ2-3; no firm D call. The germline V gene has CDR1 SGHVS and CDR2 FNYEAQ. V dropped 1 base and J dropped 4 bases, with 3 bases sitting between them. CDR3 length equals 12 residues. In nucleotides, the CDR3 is TGTGCCAGCAGCTTAGTCGCAGATACGCAGTATTTT. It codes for CASSLVADTQYF.

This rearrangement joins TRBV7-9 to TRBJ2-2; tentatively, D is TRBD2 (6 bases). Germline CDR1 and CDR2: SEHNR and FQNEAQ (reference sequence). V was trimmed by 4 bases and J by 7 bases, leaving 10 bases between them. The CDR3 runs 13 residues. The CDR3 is CASSSIAVGELFF. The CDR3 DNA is TGTGCCAGCAGCTCAATAGCGGTCGGGGAGCTGTTTTTT.

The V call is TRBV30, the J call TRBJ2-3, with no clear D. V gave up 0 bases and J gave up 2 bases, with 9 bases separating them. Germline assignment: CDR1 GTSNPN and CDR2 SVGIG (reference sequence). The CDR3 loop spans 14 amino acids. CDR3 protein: CAWSVGTITDTQYF. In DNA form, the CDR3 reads TGTGCCTGGAGTGTTGGCACCATCACAGATACGCAGTATTTT.

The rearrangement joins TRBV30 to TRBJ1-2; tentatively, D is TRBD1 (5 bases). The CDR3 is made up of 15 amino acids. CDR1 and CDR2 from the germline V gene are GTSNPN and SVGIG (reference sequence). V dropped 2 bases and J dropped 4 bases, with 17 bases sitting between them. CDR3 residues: CAWSTQGRTIYGYTF. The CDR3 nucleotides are TGTGCCTGGAGTACCCAGGGAAGAACAATCTATGGCTACACCTTC.

The CDR3 reads CASSEALLAGGSYEQYF. CDR3 sequence (DNA): TGTGCCAGCAGTGAAGCGCTTCTAGCGGGGGGATCCTACGAGCAGTACTTC. The chain recombines TRBV2 with TRBJ2-5; TRBD2 matches 11 bases. The J call is doubtful: the DNA matches TRBJ2-7 better. The CDR3 length is 17 residues. Germline V CDR1 and CDR2: SNHLY, FYNNEI.

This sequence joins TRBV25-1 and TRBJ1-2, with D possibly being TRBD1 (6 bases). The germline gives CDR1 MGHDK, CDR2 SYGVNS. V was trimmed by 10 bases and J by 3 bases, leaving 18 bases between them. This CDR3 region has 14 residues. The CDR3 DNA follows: TGTGCCACCTCCCCTTTGGACAGAGACTATGGCTACACCTTC. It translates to CATSPLDRDYGYTF.

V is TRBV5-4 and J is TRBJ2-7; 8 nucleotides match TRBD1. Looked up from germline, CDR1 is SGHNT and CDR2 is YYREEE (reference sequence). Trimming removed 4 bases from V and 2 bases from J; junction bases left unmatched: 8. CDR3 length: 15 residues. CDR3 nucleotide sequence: TGTGCCAGCAGCCCTGCTACAGGGGGTGCCTACGAGCAGTACTTC. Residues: CASSPATGGAYEQYF.

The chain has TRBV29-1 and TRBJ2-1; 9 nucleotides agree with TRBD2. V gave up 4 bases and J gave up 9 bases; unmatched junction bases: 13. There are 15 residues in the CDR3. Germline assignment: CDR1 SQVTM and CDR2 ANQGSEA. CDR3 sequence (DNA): TGCAGCGTTGCTGGGAGGGGCGGGGGGGGAGGTGAGCAGTTCTTC. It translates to CSVAGRGGGGGEQFF.

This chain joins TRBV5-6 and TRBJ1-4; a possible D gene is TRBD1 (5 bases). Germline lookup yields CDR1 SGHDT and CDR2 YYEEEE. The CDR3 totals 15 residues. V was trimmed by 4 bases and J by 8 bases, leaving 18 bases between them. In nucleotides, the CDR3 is TGTGCCAGCAGCCTTAAAAGGGGTACGCAAGAAAAACTGTTTTTT. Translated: CASSLKRGTQEKLFF.

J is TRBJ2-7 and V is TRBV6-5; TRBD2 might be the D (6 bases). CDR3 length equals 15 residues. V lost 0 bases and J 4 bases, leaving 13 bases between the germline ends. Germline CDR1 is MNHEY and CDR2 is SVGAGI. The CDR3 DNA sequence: TGTGCCAGCAGTTACTCGCGATTTGGAGGGTACGAGCAGTACTTC. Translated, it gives CASSYSRFGGYEQYF.

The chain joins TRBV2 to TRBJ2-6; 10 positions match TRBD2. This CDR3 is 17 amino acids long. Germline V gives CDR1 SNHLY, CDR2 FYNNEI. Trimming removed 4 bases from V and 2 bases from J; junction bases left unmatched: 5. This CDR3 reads CASSAGTSVTGANVLTF. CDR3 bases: TGTGCCAGCAGTGCCGGGACTAGCGTCACTGGGGCCAACGTCCTGACTTTC.

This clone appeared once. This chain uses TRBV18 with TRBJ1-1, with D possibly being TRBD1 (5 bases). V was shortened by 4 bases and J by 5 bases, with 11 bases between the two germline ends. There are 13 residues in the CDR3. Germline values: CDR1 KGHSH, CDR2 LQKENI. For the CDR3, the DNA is TGTGCCAGCTCACAATACGGGGGGACTGAAGCTTTCTTT. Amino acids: CASSQYGGTEAFF. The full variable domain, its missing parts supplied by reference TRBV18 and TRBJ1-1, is NAGVMQNPRHLVRRRGQEARLRCSPMKGHSHVYWYRQLPEEGLKFMVYLQKENIIDESGMPKERFSAEFPKEGPSILRIQQVVRGDSAAYFCASSQYGGTEAFFGQGTRLTVV.

CDR3 sequence reads: CASSPLGTAGNTIYF. In DNA form, the CDR3 reads TGTGCCAGCTCACCACTCGGGACAGCCGGAAACACCATATATTTT. The V call is TRBV18, the J call TRBJ1-3; 7 bases map to TRBD1. From germline, CDR1 is KGHSH and CDR2 LQKENI. The CDR3 covers 15 residues. Trimming at V came to 1 base and at J to 4 bases, leaving 4 bases not matched to a gene.